The clone carrying this T cell receptor beta chain has just a few counts. Its antigen is unidentified. Compared with germline, one end of the junction differs, possibly owing to a read error. Then a second PCR, running about 6 to 12 cycles, was carried out with a sample-barcoded 5' primer and a J-beta primer mix. MiXCR was run by TCRdb on the 5' RACE reads, yielding one entry per CDR3 protein. The table shows about 600,000 distinct CDR3 sequences, with around half occurring only once. The data belong to a study of blood T cells in healthy people across ages. The CDR3 is 13 residues long. The germline V gene encodes CDR1 SSHAT and CDR2 FNYEAQ (reference sequence). General study points: Naive and antigen-experienced cells could not be conclusively compared, given unsorted PBMCs.

This clonotype was sampled from a man aged 80 or over in good health. The chain joins TRBV7-7 to TRBJ2-1; D gene unclear. Input material: blood. DNA for the CDR3: TGTGCTAGCAGCTTAGGATCTAACACGGGGCAGTTCTTC. Translated: CASSLGSNTGQFF.